This is a list of T cell receptor beta chains from one sample in a study of T cells in Graves' hyperthyroidism and ophthalmopathy. TCRdb re-called the multiplex PCR reads with MiXCR, one entry per CDR3 protein. The sample shows 490,000 or so distinct CDR3 sequences, approximately 16% of them seen only once. Sequencing was done on a sample of blood. The source of these receptors is a woman under 40 with Graves' ophthalmopathy. Each CDR3 is given with its conserved first and last residue. A D gene is named only where the DNA matches it firmly. Clone size appears in some rows only: once, few, many, or a class for an expanded clone.

V gene: TRBV12-3/TRBV12-4
D gene: TRBD1
J gene: TRBJ2-1
clone size: many
CDR3 protein: CASSYTPTGRNEQFF
CDR3 DNA: TGTGCCAGCAGCTACACCCCGACAGGGAGAAATGAGCAGTTCTTC

V gene: TRBV19
D gene: -
J gene: TRBJ2-1
clone size: once
CDR3 protein: CASSKLMDDYNEQFF
CDR3 DNA: TGTGCCAGTAGTAAACTCATGGACGATTACAATGAGCAGTTCTTC

V gene: TRBV18
D gene: TRBD1
J gene: TRBJ2-3
clone size: few
CDR3 protein: CASSPLDRDSTDTQYF
CDR3 DNA: TGTGCCAGCTCACCACTCGACAGGGATAGCACAGATACGCAGTATTTT

V gene: TRBV5-4
D gene: TRBD2
J gene: TRBJ2-1
clone size: -
CDR3 protein: CASSFTGGIIRNEQFF
CDR3 DNA: TGTGCCAGCAGCTTCACGGGAGGGATAATCCGTAATGAGCAGTTCTTC

V gene: TRBV2
D gene: TRBD2
J gene: TRBJ2-3
clone size: many
CDR3 protein: CASSISTSGPNTDTQYF
CDR3 DNA: TGTGCCAGCAGCATATCGACTAGCGGACCCAACACAGATACGCAGTATTTT

V gene: TRBV12-3/TRBV12-4
D gene: TRBD1
J gene: TRBJ2-2
clone size: few
CDR3 protein: CASQRQGGAGELFF
CDR3 DNA: TGTGCCAGCCAAAGACAGGGTGGGGCCGGGGAGCTGTTTTTT

V gene: TRBV12-3/TRBV12-4
D gene: -
J gene: TRBJ1-3
clone size: -
CDR3 protein: CATRGHGFSGNTIYF
CDR3 DNA: TGTGCCACCAGGGGACACGGCTTCTCTGGAAACACCATATATTTT

V gene: TRBV3-1
D gene: TRBD2
J gene: TRBJ2-5
clone size: few
CDR3 protein: CASSQAGGGEWETQYF
CDR3 DNA: TGTGCCAGCAGCCAAGCGGGGGGAGGGGAATGGGAGACCCAGTACTTC

V gene: TRBV6-1
D gene: TRBD2
J gene: TRBJ2-1
clone size: many
CDR3 protein: CASRAGGREQFF
CDR3 DNA: TGTGCCAGCAGGGCGGGAGGTCGGGAGCAGTTCTTC

V gene: TRBV5-1
D gene: -
J gene: TRBJ2-1
clone size: many
CDR3 protein: CASSLAGAYHEQFF
CDR3 DNA: TGCGCCAGCAGCTTGGCCGGGGCCTATCATGAGCAGTTCTTC

V gene: TRBV2
D gene: -
J gene: TRBJ2-2
clone size: -
CDR3 protein: CAGSRGQNTGELFF
CDR3 DNA: TGTGCCGGCTCCCGGGGGCAGAACACCGGGGAGCTGTTTTTT

V gene: TRBV28
D gene: TRBD2
J gene: TRBJ2-7
clone size: many
CDR3 protein: CASSSLAGTARGQYF
CDR3 DNA: TGTGCCAGCAGTTCGTTAGCGGGAACAGCCCGCGGGCAGTACTTC

V gene: TRBV13
D gene: TRBD2
J gene: TRBJ2-5
clone size: -
CDR3 protein: CASSSLAGVAETQYF
CDR3 DNA: TGTGCCAGCAGCTCACTAGCGGGAGTAGCGGAGACCCAGTACTTC

V gene: TRBV27
D gene: TRBD1
J gene: TRBJ2-7
clone size: many
CDR3 protein: CASSQRQGADEQYF
CDR3 DNA: TGTGCCAGCAGTCAAAGACAGGGGGCCGACGAGCAGTACTTC

V gene: TRBV7-9
D gene: TRBD2
J gene: TRBJ2-1
clone size: -
CDR3 protein: CASSFADFLAGGPGSYNEQFF
CDR3 DNA: TGTGCCAGCAGCTTCGCAGATTTTCTAGCGGGAGGGCCGGGCTCCTACAATGAGCAGTTCTTC

V gene: TRBV5-4
D gene: -
J gene: TRBJ2-7
clone size: -
CDR3 protein: CASSWDMGNYEQYF
CDR3 DNA: TGTGCCAGCAGCTGGGACATGGGAAACTACGAGCAGTACTTC

V gene: TRBV10-3
D gene: TRBD2
J gene: TRBJ2-7
clone size: many
CDR3 protein: CAILREGYEQYF
CDR3 DNA: TGTGCCATCTTGCGGGAGGGATACGAGCAGTACTTC

V gene: TRBV11-2
D gene: -
J gene: TRBJ1-1
clone size: many
CDR3 protein: CASSTIRGGITEAFF
CDR3 DNA: TGTGCCAGCAGCACCATCAGAGGGGGGATCACTGAAGCTTTCTTT

V gene: TRBV7-2
D gene: TRBD2
J gene: TRBJ2-7
clone size: many
CDR3 protein: CASAARASGGLEQYF
CDR3 DNA: TGTGCCTCGGCGGCGAGGGCTAGCGGGGGCCTAGAGCAGTACTTC

V gene: TRBV30
D gene: -
J gene: TRBJ1-2
clone size: many
CDR3 protein: CAWSVGLRDFQNYGYTF
CDR3 DNA: TGTGCCTGGAGTGTAGGGCTACGAGACTTCCAGAACTATGGCTACACCTTC

V gene: TRBV29-1
D gene: TRBD1
J gene: TRBJ2-5
clone size: -
CDR3 protein: CSVDWGTANKGGGETQYF
CDR3 DNA: TGCAGCGTCGATTGGGGGACAGCGAACAAGGGTGGTGGAGAGACCCAGTACTTC

V gene: TRBV19
D gene: TRBD1
J gene: TRBJ2-7
clone size: many
CDR3 protein: CASSILGTGGEQYF
CDR3 DNA: TGTGCCAGTAGTATCCTCGGGACAGGGGGCGAGCAGTACTTC

V gene: TRBV29-1
D gene: -
J gene: TRBJ1-2
clone size: few
CDR3 protein: CSTQDGSLYGYTF
CDR3 DNA: TGCAGCACCCAGGACGGGTCGTTATATGGCTACACCTTC

V gene: TRBV7-8
D gene: -
J gene: TRBJ1-6
clone size: -
CDR3 protein: CASSLGFWTTIYNSPLHF
CDR3 DNA: TGTGCCAGCAGCTTAGGGTTTTGGACAACTATCTATAATTCACCCCTCCACTTT

V gene: TRBV28
D gene: TRBD2
J gene: TRBJ2-1
clone size: many
CDR3 protein: CASSLSSWTSGSNEQFF
CDR3 DNA: TGTGCCAGCAGTTTATCGTCATGGACTAGCGGGAGTAATGAGCAGTTCTTC

V gene: TRBV13
D gene: TRBD2
J gene: TRBJ2-3
clone size: -
CDR3 protein: CASSRGGVGTDTQYF
CDR3 DNA: TGTGCCAGCAGCCGCGGGGGGGTGGGCACAGATACGCAGTATTTT

V gene: TRBV9
D gene: TRBD1
J gene: TRBJ2-7
clone size: -
CDR3 protein: CASSPRDRGTDEQYF
CDR3 DNA: TGTGCCAGCAGCCCCCGGGACAGGGGGACCGACGAGCAGTACTTC

V gene: TRBV6-2/TRBV6-3
D gene: -
J gene: TRBJ2-2
clone size: -
CDR3 protein: CASSVDRGDGPGELFF
CDR3 DNA: TGTGCCAGCAGCGTGGATCGCGGGGACGGCCCCGGGGAGCTGTTTTTT

V gene: TRBV28
D gene: -
J gene: TRBJ2-2
clone size: -
CDR3 protein: CASSILRVVRNTGELFF
CDR3 DNA: TGTGCCAGCAGTATTTTAAGGGTCGTGAGAAACACCGGGGAGCTGTTTTTT

V gene: TRBV13
D gene: TRBD1
J gene: TRBJ2-2
clone size: -
CDR3 protein: CASSPRTGLGGELFF
CDR3 DNA: TGTGCCAGCAGCCCTCGGACAGGGTTGGGCGGGGAGCTGTTTTTT

V gene: TRBV10-2
D gene: -
J gene: TRBJ1-5
clone size: -
CDR3 protein: CASNRLGEAQPQHF
CDR3 DNA: TGCGCCAGCAATCGACTAGGGGAAGCCCAGCCCCAGCATTTT

V gene: TRBV4-1
D gene: TRBD1
J gene: TRBJ1-1
clone size: few
CDR3 protein: CASILGQGHTEAFF
CDR3 DNA: TGCGCCAGCATATTAGGACAGGGCCATACTGAAGCTTTCTTT

V gene: TRBV28
D gene: -
J gene: TRBJ1-5
clone size: -
CDR3 protein: CASSNPNQPQHF
CDR3 DNA: TGTGCCAGCAGTAACCCCAATCAGCCCCAGCATTTT

V gene: TRBV2
D gene: -
J gene: TRBJ2-1
clone size: -
CDR3 protein: CASSPSYYNEQFF
CDR3 DNA: TGTGCCAGCAGCCCGAGCTACTACAATGAGCAGTTCTTC

V gene: TRBV19
D gene: TRBD1
J gene: TRBJ1-1
clone size: -
CDR3 protein: CASSAQGAVQAFF
CDR3 DNA: TGTGCCAGTAGTGCCCAGGGGGCGGTGCAAGCTTTCTTT

V gene: TRBV6-2/TRBV6-3
D gene: -
J gene: TRBJ1-1
clone size: -
CDR3 protein: CASTLQGFYTEAFF
CDR3 DNA: TGTGCCAGCACCCTACAGGGATTTTACACTGAAGCTTTCTTT

V gene: TRBV30
D gene: -
J gene: TRBJ1-3
clone size: many
CDR3 protein: CAWSTPGSWAGNTIYF
CDR3 DNA: TGTGCCTGGAGCACCCCAGGGTCTTGGGCTGGAAACACCATATATTTT

V gene: TRBV28
D gene: -
J gene: TRBJ2-5
clone size: many
CDR3 protein: CASSPSGGRIRRETQYF
CDR3 DNA: TGTGCCAGCAGCCCATCTGGGGGTCGAATACGCAGGGAGACCCAGTACTTC

V gene: TRBV28
D gene: -
J gene: TRBJ2-1
clone size: -
CDR3 protein: CASSLSGGAMNEQFF
CDR3 DNA: TGTGCCAGCAGTTTATCTGGGGGCGCGATGAATGAGCAGTTCTTC